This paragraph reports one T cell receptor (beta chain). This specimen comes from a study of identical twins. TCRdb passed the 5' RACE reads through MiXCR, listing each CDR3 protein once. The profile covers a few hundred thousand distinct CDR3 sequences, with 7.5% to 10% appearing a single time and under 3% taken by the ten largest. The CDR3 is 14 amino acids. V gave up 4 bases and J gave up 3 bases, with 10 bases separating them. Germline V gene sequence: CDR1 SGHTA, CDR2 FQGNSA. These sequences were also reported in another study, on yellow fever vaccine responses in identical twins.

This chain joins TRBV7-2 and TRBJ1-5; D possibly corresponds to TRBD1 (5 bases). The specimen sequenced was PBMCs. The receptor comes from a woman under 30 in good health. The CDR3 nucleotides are TGTGCCAGCAGCTCTCAAGGGGACAATCAGCCCCAGCATTTT. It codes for CASSSQGDNQPQHF.